The present T cell receptor beta chain was sequenced within a study of blood T cell repertoires in COVID-19. Across the study: Acute and convalescent COVID-19 specimens originated in the United States, Italy and Spain. T cells, B-cell-depleted T cells, or PBMCs provided the cDNA or gDNA that served as material.

This CDR3 is 15 amino acids long. Per the germline V gene, CDR1 is LNHNV and CDR2 is YYDKDF (reference sequence). V lost 8 bases and J 4 bases, leaving 17 bases between the germline ends. In the source study's methods: The authors estimated nucleated cell counts from reference gene primer amplification. Data came from immunoSEQ multiplex PCR; TCRdb stores just in-frame clones and leaves some out. V, J and clone size reflect that table, while D and trimming were determined from the DNA. Of about 160,000 clones listed, around 86% are singletons. The V gene is TRBV15, the J gene TRBJ1-4; tentatively, D is TRBD1 (5 bases). Sequencing was done on a sample of peripheral blood. The receptor comes from a man between 65 and 85 years old who had recovered from COVID-19. As DNA, the CDR3 is TGTGCCACCGCCTTGGGGGGTGTGAATAATGAAAAACTGTTTTTT. This translates into CATALGGVNNEKLFF.